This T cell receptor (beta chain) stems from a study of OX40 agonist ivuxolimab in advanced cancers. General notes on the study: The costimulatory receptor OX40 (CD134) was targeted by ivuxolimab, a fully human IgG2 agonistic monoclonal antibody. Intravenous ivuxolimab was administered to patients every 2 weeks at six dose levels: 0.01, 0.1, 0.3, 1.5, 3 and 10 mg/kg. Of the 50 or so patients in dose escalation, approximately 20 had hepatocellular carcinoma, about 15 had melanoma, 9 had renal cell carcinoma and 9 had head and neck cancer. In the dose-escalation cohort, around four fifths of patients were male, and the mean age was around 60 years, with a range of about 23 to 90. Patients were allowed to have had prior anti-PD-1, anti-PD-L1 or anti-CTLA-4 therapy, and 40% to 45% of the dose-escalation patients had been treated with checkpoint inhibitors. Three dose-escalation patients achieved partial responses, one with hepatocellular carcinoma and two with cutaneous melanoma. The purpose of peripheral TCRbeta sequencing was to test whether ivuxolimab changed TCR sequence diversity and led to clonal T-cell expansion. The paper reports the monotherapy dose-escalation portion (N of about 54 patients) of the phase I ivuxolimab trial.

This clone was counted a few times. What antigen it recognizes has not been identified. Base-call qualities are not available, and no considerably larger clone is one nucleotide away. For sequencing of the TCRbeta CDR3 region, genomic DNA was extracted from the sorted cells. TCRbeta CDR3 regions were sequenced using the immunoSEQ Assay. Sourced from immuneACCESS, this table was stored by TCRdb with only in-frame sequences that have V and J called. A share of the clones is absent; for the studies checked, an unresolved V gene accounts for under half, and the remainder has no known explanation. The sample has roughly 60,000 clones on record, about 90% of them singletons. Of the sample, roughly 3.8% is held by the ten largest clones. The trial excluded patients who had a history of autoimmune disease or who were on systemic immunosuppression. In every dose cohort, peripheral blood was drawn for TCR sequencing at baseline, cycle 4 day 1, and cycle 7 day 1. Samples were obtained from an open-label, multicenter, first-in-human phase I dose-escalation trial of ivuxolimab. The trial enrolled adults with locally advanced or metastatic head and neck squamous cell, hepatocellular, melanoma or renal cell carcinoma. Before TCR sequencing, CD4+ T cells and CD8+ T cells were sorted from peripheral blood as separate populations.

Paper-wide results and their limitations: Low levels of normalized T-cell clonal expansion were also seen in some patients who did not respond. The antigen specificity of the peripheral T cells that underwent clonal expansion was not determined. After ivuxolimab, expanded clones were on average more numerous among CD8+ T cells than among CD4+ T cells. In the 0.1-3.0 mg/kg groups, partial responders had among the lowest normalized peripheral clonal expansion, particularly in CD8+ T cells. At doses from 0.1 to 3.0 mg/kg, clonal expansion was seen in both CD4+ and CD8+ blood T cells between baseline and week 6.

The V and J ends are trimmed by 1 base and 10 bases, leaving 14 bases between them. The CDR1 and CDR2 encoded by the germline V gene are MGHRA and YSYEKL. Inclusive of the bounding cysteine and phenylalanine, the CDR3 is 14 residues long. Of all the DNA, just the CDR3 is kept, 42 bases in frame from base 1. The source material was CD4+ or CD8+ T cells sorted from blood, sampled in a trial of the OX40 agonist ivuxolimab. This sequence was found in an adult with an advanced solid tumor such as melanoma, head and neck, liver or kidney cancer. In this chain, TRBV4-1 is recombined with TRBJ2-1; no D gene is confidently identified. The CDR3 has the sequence CASSQGAPRREQFF. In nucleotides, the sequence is TGCGCCAGCAGCCAAGGGGCACCGCGCCGGGAGCAGTTCTTC.